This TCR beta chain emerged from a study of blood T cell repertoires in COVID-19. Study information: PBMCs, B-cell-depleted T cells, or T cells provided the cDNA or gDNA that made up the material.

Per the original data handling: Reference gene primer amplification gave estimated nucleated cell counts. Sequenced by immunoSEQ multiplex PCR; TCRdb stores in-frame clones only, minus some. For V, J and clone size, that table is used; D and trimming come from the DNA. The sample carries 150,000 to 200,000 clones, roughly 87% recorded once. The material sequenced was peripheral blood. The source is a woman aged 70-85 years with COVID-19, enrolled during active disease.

The CDR3 DNA reads TGCAGTGCTAGTAGGCGGGACAGTCTCGACTATGGCTACACCTTC. Encoded protein: CSASRRDSLDYGYTF. This chain joins TRBV20-1 and TRBJ1-2, with TRBD1 matching over 7 bases. V was pared by 3 bases and J by 3 bases, with 10 bases of the junction left unmatched. CDR3 length equals 15 residues. Germline CDR1 reads DFQATT; CDR2 reads SNEGSKA (reference sequence).